What follows is one TCR beta chain and its context. Its antigen is unidentified. These data belong to a study of beta chain features in type 1 diabetes. Study observations and caveats: Shorter TCRB CDR3s, moderately but significantly so, were found in Type 1 diabetes patients in all four CD4+ subsets. The similarity of naive, central memory and Treg TCRB repertoires appeared greater among patients than among healthy donors.

Sorted populations all had greater than 98% purity. Sequencing targeted expressed TCRB transcripts, as all isolated RNA had been reverse transcribed. Generated by immunoSEQ multiplex PCR, the TCRdb table keeps only in-frame clones and is missing some. In the table there are a few hundred thousand clones, approximately 20% of which are singletons. This CDR3 has 15 residues. The V end lost 0 bases, the J end lost 4 bases, and 13 bases lay between the germline ends. Germline V gene data show CDR1 as SGHNT and CDR2 as YYREEE (reference sequence). The rearrangement links TRBV5-4 to TRBJ1-2; no clear D. The sequence derives from a woman aged 35 to 49 with type 1 diabetes. The sample comprised naive CD4+ T cells from blood. The CDR3 protein is CASSLEGVLSYGYTF. In DNA, the CDR3 is TGTGCCAGCAGCTTGGAGGGAGTCCTTTCCTATGGCTACACCTTC.